These 13 T cell receptor beta chains share one sample of origin, sequenced in a study of blood T cell repertoires in COVID-19 (dated by TCRdb to the early 2020s). Library preparation employed the immunoSEQ multiplex PCR assay. As stored in TCRdb, this immuneACCESS dataset retains in-frame rearrangements with V and J assigned. A fraction of the clones does not appear; measured against another copy, unresolved V genes explain less than half of the discrepancy, and the remainder lacks a known reason. For this sample there are a few hundred thousand clones; 70% to 90% appear just once. 10% of the sample comes from the top ten. The material sequenced was peripheral blood. These receptors were collected from a woman of 80 years or more with acute or convalescent COVID-19.

V gene TRBV7-2 combines with J gene TRBJ2-1; a possible D gene is TRBD2 (5 bases). The length of the CDR3 is 12 residues. Germline loops: CDR1 SGHTA, CDR2 FQGNSA. The germline V and J ends were trimmed by 1 base and 8 bases, with 6 bases remaining between them. CDR3 sequence: CASSLGSDEQFF. CDR3 nucleotide sequence: TGTGCCAGCAGCTTAGGTAGCGATGAGCAGTTCTTC. Supplemented by reference TRBV7-2 and TRBJ2-1, the full variable domain reads GAGVSQSPSNKVTEKGKDVELRCDPISGHTALYWYRQSLGQGLEFLIYFQGNSAPDKSGLPSDRFSAERTGGSVSTLTIQRTQQEDSAVYLCASSLGSDEQFFGPGTRLTVL.

This sequence joins TRBV23-1 and TRBJ2-7, with D possibly matching TRBD1 (6 bases). TRBV23-1 is assigned to the ORF class and has an uncertain function. The CDR3 consists of 15 residues. The germline V and J ends were trimmed by 2 bases and 4 bases, with 15 bases remaining between them. The chain's CDR3 is CASSQPDRIGYEQYF. CDR3 bases: TGCGCCAGCAGTCAACCTGACAGGATCGGGTACGAGCAGTACTTC.

The gene calls are TRBV19 and TRBJ1-5; TRBD1 matches 7 bases. This CDR3 is built from 14 residues. Losses at the gene ends were 5 bases for V and 7 bases for J; bases not matched to a gene: 8. The germline V gene encodes CDR1 LNHDA and CDR2 SQIVND (reference sequence). The CDR3 nucleotides are TGTGCCAGTAGTTCGGCAGGGGGTGAGCAGCCCCAGCATTTT. This codes for CASSSAGGEQPQHF.

The chain carries TRBV11-3 and TRBJ2-2; unclear D gene. Germline values: CDR1 SGHNT, CDR2 YENEEA. Trimming pared 1 base from V and 3 bases from J, leaving 9 bases between. CDR3 length: 15 amino acids. CDR3 region: CASSLAVFDTGELFF. The CDR3, as DNA: TGTGCCAGCAGCTTAGCCGTTTTCGACACCGGGGAGCTGTTTTTT.

The CDR3 DNA reads as TGTGCCAGCAGCCAGGGACAGGGTTACAATGAGCAGTTCTTC. This codes for CASSQGQGYNEQFF. The rearrangement uses TRBV5-6 and TRBJ2-1, with 9 nucleotides matching TRBD1. J was trimmed by 4 bases and V by 4 bases; bases with no gene match: 3. The germline V gene encodes CDR1 SGHDT and CDR2 YYEEEE. The CDR3 covers 14 residues.

This chain connects TRBV29-1 to TRBJ1-2, with unresolved D. The CDR3 contains 13 residues. Germline CDR1 is SQVTM and CDR2 is ANQGSEA. Trimming left V 4 bases short and J 4 bases short, with 13 bases between. CDR3 loop: CSVVDTEFYGYTF. The CDR3 DNA follows: TGCAGCGTTGTCGACACAGAATTCTATGGCTACACCTTC.

This chain uses TRBV3-1 (or the pseudogene TRBV3-2) with TRBJ2-1, with 10 bases fitting TRBD2. The germline gives CDR1 LGHDT, CDR2 YNNKEL (reference sequence). J lost 13 bases, V lost 1 base, and 4 bases had no gene match. CDR3 length: 13 residues. The CDR3 nucleotides read TGTGCCAGCAGCCAAGTCCTAGCGGGGGCCCAGTTCTTC. As protein: CASSQVLAGAQFF.

There are a few counts of this clone. The J gene is TRBJ2-7, the V gene TRBV18; perhaps TRBD2 as D (5 bases). Germline assignment: CDR1 KGHSH and CDR2 LQKENI. CDR3 size: 18 residues. V shed 0 bases and J shed 2 bases, with 20 bases lying between them. CDR3 coding DNA: TGTGCCAGCTCACCACCAGTCTACGAGGGTACCACGCCCTACGAGCAGTACTTC. Translated, it gives CASSPPVYEGTTPYEQYF. The full variable domain, in which reference TRBV18 and TRBJ2-7 provide the parts outside the CDR3, is NAGVMQNPRHLVRRRGQEARLRCSPMKGHSHVYWYRQLPEEGLKFMVYLQKENIIDESGMPKERFSAEFPKEGPSILRIQQVVRGDSAAYFCASSPPVYEGTTPYEQYFGPGTRLTVT.

This rearrangement joins TRBV19 to TRBJ1-2; the D gene is possibly TRBD1 (6 bases). The length of the CDR3 is 14 residues. The germline V and J ends were trimmed by 7 bases and 6 bases, with 18 bases remaining between them. Germline V CDR1 and CDR2: LNHDA, SQIVND (reference sequence). CDR3 sequence (DNA): TGTGCCAGTACCCCAGGTGGGGGGGCAAATGGCTACACCTTC. Translated: CASTPGGGANGYTF.

The chain employs TRBV6-2 or TRBV6-3 and TRBJ2-7, with TRBD2 identical over 7 bases. Looked up from germline, CDR1 is MNHEY and CDR2 is SVGEGT. The V and J ends lost 2 bases and 3 bases, in that order; junction bases with no gene match: 10. The CDR3 is made up of 16 amino acids. The CDR3 bases are TGTGCCAGCAGTTACCACCTGGGAAGCGGGGACTACGAGCAGTACTTC. Translating gives CASSYHLGSGDYEQYF.

This chain links TRBV5-1 with TRBJ1-1; no firm D call. With 7 bases removed from V and 8 bases from J, the gap between germline ends came to 21 bases. This CDR3 has 14 residues. Germline V gives CDR1 SGHRS, CDR2 YFSETQ. Here the CDR3 DNA reads TGCGCCAGCCGAGCAGTGGGGAGTGTGGGGGAAGCTTTCTTT. Amino acids: CASRAVGSVGEAFF.

In its sample, this clone was seen a few times. The gene calls are TRBV19 and TRBJ1-5; the D is unclear. Germline lookup yields CDR1 LNHDA and CDR2 SQIVND (reference sequence). The V end was cut by 3 bases, the J end by 4 bases, with 10 bases between. The CDR3 covers 14 residues. The CDR3 sequence: CASSISSSNQPQHF. CDR3 sequence (DNA): TGTGCCAGTAGTATCTCTTCCAGTAATCAGCCCCAGCATTTT.

V gene TRBV5-6 combines with J gene TRBJ2-1, with 7 bases that match TRBD1. The germline V gene encodes CDR1 SGHDT and CDR2 YYEEEE. Trimming removed 4 bases from V and 6 bases from J; junction bases left unmatched: 4. CDR3 length: 13 amino acids. The CDR3 is CASSQGTANEQFF. CDR3 nucleotide sequence: TGTGCCAGCAGCCAGGGGACAGCCAATGAGCAGTTCTTC.